Below are 12 T cell receptor beta chains sequenced from a single sample in a study of OX40 agonist ivuxolimab in advanced cancers. Data came from immunoSEQ multiplex PCR; TCRdb stores just in-frame clones and leaves some out. The sample consists of tens of thousands of clones, roughly 94% of them appearing once. The specimen comprised CD4+ or CD8+ T cells sorted from blood, sampled in a trial of the OX40 agonist ivuxolimab. The receptors were gathered from an adult with an advanced solid tumor such as melanoma, head and neck, liver or kidney cancer.

The chain is built from TRBV5-5 and TRBJ2-5; no definite D call. The assigned J gene may be wrong: the sequence end matches TRBJ2-7 better. Germline V gene lookup returns CDR1 SGHKS and CDR2 YYEKEE (reference sequence). CDR3 length: 13 residues. This CDR3 reads CASSLGRSNEQYF. The DNA for the CDR3 is TGTGCCAGCAGCTTGGGACGATCAAACGAGCAGTACTTC.

The V gene is TRBV13, the J gene TRBJ2-5; the D call may be TRBD1 or TRBD2 (6 bases each). Germline CDR1 PRHDT, CDR2 FYEKMQ (reference sequence). V lost 3 bases and J lost 5, with 16 bases in between. This CDR3 contains 15 residues. The CDR3, as DNA: TGTGCCAGCAGCTTCCCGGGGGCTAAAGAGGAGACCCAGTACTTC. Translated, it gives CASSFPGAKEETQYF.

This clone has only a few counts. Germline and junction disagree at one end, which may indicate a read error. This rearrangement joins TRBV5-4 to TRBJ1-6; 10 bases match TRBD1. This CDR3 is built from 17 residues. Per the germline V gene, CDR1 is SGHNT and CDR2 is YYREEE (reference sequence). CDR3 nucleotides: TGCGCCAGCAGCCAAGTTAGCGGGACAGGGGCGAATTCACCCCTCCACTTT. Amino acids: CASSQVSGTGANSPLHF.

The chain is built from TRBV11-2 and TRBJ2-2; 10 bases match TRBD2. This CDR3 region has 18 residues. CDR1 is SGHAT, CDR2 FQNNGV, per germline. J was trimmed by 5 bases and V by 1 base; bases with no gene match: 10. The CDR3 sequence: CASSLGPAGGPVTGELFF. The CDR3 region has the DNA TGTGCCAGCAGCTTAGGGCCAGCGGGAGGGCCTGTTACCGGGGAGCTGTTTTTT.

This clone was observed a handful of times. This chain links TRBV29-1 with TRBJ1-5; TRBD1 agrees at 9 bases. The trim removed 6 bases at V and 4 bases at J, leaving 1 base unmatched. Germline loops: CDR1 SQVTM, CDR2 ANQGSEA. The CDR3 loop spans 12 amino acids. The CDR3 reads CSVGTGNQPQHF. CDR3 nucleotides: TGCAGCGTCGGGACAGGGAATCAGCCCCAGCATTTT.

This clone was counted once. The V call is TRBV19, the J call TRBJ2-2; the D gene could be TRBD1 or TRBD2 (5 bases each). Germline V gives CDR1 LNHDA, CDR2 SQIVND (reference sequence). Trimming shortened V by 4 bases and J by 3 bases, and 9 bases separated the two germline ends. The CDR3 runs to 14 residues. The CDR3 region has the DNA TGTGCCAGTAGTACCGGGACGGACACCGGGGAGCTGTTTTTT. Its protein is CASSTGTDTGELFF.

The V gene is TRBV13, the J gene TRBJ2-1, with D maybe TRBD2 (6 bases). The CDR3 loop spans 16 amino acids. Germline CDR1 PRHDT, CDR2 FYEKMQ (reference sequence). V was clipped by 0 bases and J by 9 bases, with 18 bases between them. The CDR3 loop is CASSLGGTSEGTEQFF. CDR3 bases: TGTGCCAGCAGCTTAGGGGGGACTTCGGAGGGGACTGAGCAGTTCTTC.

The chain employs TRBV15 and TRBJ1-1, with 7 bases lining up with TRBD1. The length of the CDR3 is 14 residues. V gave up 5 bases and J gave up 1 base; unmatched junction bases: 4. Looked up from germline, CDR1 is LNHNV and CDR2 is YYDKDF (reference sequence). The CDR3 reads CATSFRTGNTEAFF. CDR3 coding DNA: TGTGCCACCAGCTTTCGGACAGGGAACACTGAAGCTTTCTTT.

The chain recombines TRBV9 with TRBJ1-2; D uncertain. The CDR3 loop spans 16 amino acids. V lost 4 bases to trimming and J lost 0 bases, with 16 bases between them. The germline gives CDR1 SGDLS, CDR2 YYNGEE. CDR3 DNA sequence: TGTGCCAGCAGCATACGCCGTGCAGGCTCTAACTATGGCTACACCTTC. Its translation: CASSIRRAGSNYGYTF. Full variable domain (remainder filled in from reference TRBV9 and TRBJ1-2): DSGVTQTPKHLITATGQRVTLRCSPRSGDLSVYWYQQSLDQGLQFLIQYYNGEERAKGNILERFSAQQFPDLHSELNLSSLELGDSALYFCASSIRRAGSNYGYTFGSGTRLTVV.

This sequence joins TRBV6-6 and TRBJ2-1; either TRBD1 or TRBD2 may fit D (6 bases each). The V gene's germline CDR1 is MNHNY and CDR2 SVGAGI (reference sequence). This CDR3 is built from 14 residues. V was trimmed by 3 bases and J by 4 bases, leaving 10 bases between them. The CDR3 loop reads CASSYRGTYNEQFF. The CDR3 nucleotides read TGTGCCAGCAGTTATAGGGGGACTTACAATGAGCAGTTCTTC.

This chain links TRBV13 with TRBJ1-6; D gene uncertain. Trimming stripped 5 bases from V and 9 bases from J, with 8 bases between. The germline gives CDR1 PRHDT, CDR2 FYEKMQ (reference sequence). The CDR3 totals 12 residues. CDR3 nucleotide sequence: TGTGCCAGCAGCCCCGGGAGTTCACCCCTCCACTTT. Translating it yields CASSPGSSPLHF.

V gene TRBV28 combines with J gene TRBJ1-3; tentatively, D is TRBD1 (6 bases). This CDR3 has 19 residues. Germline V CDR1 and CDR2: MDHEN, SYDVKM. With 5 bases removed from V and 0 bases from J, the gap between germline ends came to 23 bases. The CDR3 DNA reads TGTGCCAGCAGTCTCCCCTTGGGGGGGCTATCGGACTCTGGAAACACCATATATTTT. This gives the protein CASSLPLGGLSDSGNTIYF.